These T cell receptor beta chains were read from a single sample in a study of blood T cell repertoires in COVID-19. Method: immunoSEQ multiplex PCR; TCRdb's copy keeps in-frame clones and lacks some. The sample contains 55,000 to 75,000 clones, approximately 84% of which appear only once. Sequenced sample: peripheral blood. The receptor source for this set is an older man with COVID-19, enrolled during active disease. Each CDR3 is given with its conserved first and last residue.

v_call: TRBV18; cdr3_aa: CASSPREGSEQYF
v_call: TRBV11-3; cdr3_aa: CASSLANLGQTPHGYTF
v_call: TRBV13; cdr3_aa: CASSLQAVGYTF
v_call: TRBV13; cdr3_aa: CASSYRTGGGQPQHF
v_call: TRBV19; cdr3_aa: CASSTGQQETQYF
v_call: TRBV24-1; cdr3_aa: CTTSDSDNDQPQHF
v_call: TRBV5-4; cdr3_aa: CASSLGLAETQYF
v_call: TRBV11-3; cdr3_aa: CASSLVSSEPEAFF
v_call: TRBV29-1; cdr3_aa: CSVVRGRGETQYF
v_call: TRBV30; cdr3_aa: CAWGPVRPGSYGYTF
v_call: TRBV24-1; cdr3_aa: CATSDPLTGDIQYF
v_call: TRBV7-9; cdr3_aa: CASSSILGQLQETQYF
v_call: TRBV7-3; cdr3_aa: CASSSYTDTQYF
v_call: TRBV21-1; cdr3_aa: CASSTAVDRVRQGDGYTF
v_call: TRBV4-3; cdr3_aa: CASSQDLGGKGTEAFF
v_call: TRBV28; cdr3_aa: CATHRDSGIREQYF
v_call: TRBV2; cdr3_aa: CASHDSGETQYF
v_call: TRBV2; cdr3_aa: CASTEQQGLSGYTF
v_call: TRBV9; cdr3_aa: CASSVGGAGGQNEQFF
v_call: TRBV6-5; cdr3_aa: CASSSGAAMNTEAFF
v_call: TRBV19; cdr3_aa: CASSTYPGQGAKTEAFF
v_call: TRBV19; cdr3_aa: CASRNRGNSGNTIYF
v_call: TRBV4-3; cdr3_aa: CASSQEGTGFTGELFF
v_call: TRBV6-4; cdr3_aa: CASSATGGLGNQPQHF
v_call: TRBV19; cdr3_aa: CASSIPPPSGSLFYNEQFF
v_call: TRBV5-6; cdr3_aa: CASSSPASGRGTEAFF
v_call: TRBV5-5; cdr3_aa: CASSPGVSSGNTIYF
v_call: TRBV10-3; cdr3_aa: CAISDPIRTGKTNTGELFF
v_call: TRBV5-5; cdr3_aa: CASLRQLYNSPLHF
v_call: TRBV5-1; cdr3_aa: CASSPTGGGNQPQHF
v_call: TRBV28; cdr3_aa: CASSSDRGGNSPLHF
v_call: TRBV7-8; cdr3_aa: CASSSGTGLISTEAFF
v_call: TRBV7-7; cdr3_aa: CASRLTGITGELFF
v_call: TRBV5-1; cdr3_aa: CASSFGQIITGELFF
v_call: TRBV14; cdr3_aa: CASSQVGQGQPQHF